A selection of T cell receptor beta chains follows, all from one sample in a study of glioma-infiltrating T cells. TCRdb analysed the multiplex PCR reads with MiXCR anew, one entry per CDR3 protein. The table lists about 93,000 distinct CDR3 sequences, around 37% of them singletons. The material sequenced was glioma tissue, nonneoplastic brain tissue, or PBMCs (not recorded which). All receptors derive from a human donor with low-grade glioma or glioblastoma, undergoing nonglioma brain surgery, or in good health (not recorded which). The CDR3 runs from the conserved cysteine through the conserved F or W. The order of the fields is V gene, J gene, CDR3 protein.

V: TRBV5-1; J: TRBJ1-4; CDR3: CASSLRNGGADEKLFF
V: TRBV9; J: TRBJ1-2; CDR3: CASSLDRSSPYYGYTF
V: TRBV19; J: TRBJ2-1; CDR3: CASSASTRQAHNEQFF
V: TRBV12-3/TRBV12-4; J: TRBJ1-1; CDR3: CASSLKDRGMVEAFF
V: TRBV7-6; J: TRBJ2-1; CDR3: CATTPRAGYNEQFF
V: TRBV3-1; J: TRBJ2-7; CDR3: CASTSVLDSPYKQYF
V: TRBV20-1; J: TRBJ2-7; CDR3: CSTRSRTKQGVFAYEQYF
V: TRBV5-1; J: TRBJ1-4; CDR3: CASSLGDRADEKLFF
V: TRBV28; J: TRBJ2-1; CDR3: CASSLLGTRANYNEQFF
V: TRBV7-9; J: TRBJ1-1; CDR3: CASSPRGTENTEAFF
V: TRBV6-1; J: TRBJ1-4; CDR3: CASSRNGGANEKLFF
V: TRBV12-3/TRBV12-4; J: TRBJ1-6; CDR3: CASSLLSAEGNQPLHF
V: TRBV14; J: TRBJ1-2; CDR3: CASSPFATILQSYTF
V: TRBV6-5; J: TRBJ2-1; CDR3: CASGSSGNSYNEQFF
V: TRBV7-9; J: TRBJ2-3; CDR3: CASSPFTDTQYF
V: TRBV6-6; J: TRBJ2-3; CDR3: CASRFQRGSTDTQYF
V: TRBV20-1; J: TRBJ2-1; CDR3: CSASSGLYNEQFF
V: TRBV2; J: TRBJ1-2; CDR3: CASSATGAEGYTF
V: TRBV7-2; J: TRBJ2-1; CDR3: CASSLGGLADNEQFF
V: TRBV5-1; J: TRBJ2-3; CDR3: CASSLAVLEADTQYF
V: TRBV27; J: TRBJ2-7; CDR3: CASSFDRAGQGHEQYF
V: TRBV20-1; J: TRBJ2-2; CDR3: CSASLERGGYTGELFF
V: TRBV9; J: TRBJ2-1; CDR3: CASSVETGRDVEQFF
V: TRBV3-1; J: TRBJ1-1; CDR3: CASSQTPAEAFF
V: TRBV29-1; J: TRBJ1-2; CDR3: CSVPRGPRTAGYTF
V: TRBV5-5; J: TRBJ2-3; CDR3: CASSSWRVRADTQYF
V: TRBV18; J: TRBJ2-3; CDR3: CASSRGDRATDTQYF
V: TRBV9; J: TRBJ2-6; CDR3: CASSLLSRVLFLSGANVLTF
V: TRBV3-1; J: TRBJ2-5; CDR3: CASSQEYGRQTQYF
V: TRBV7-3; J: TRBJ2-5; CDR3: CASSPKLRLAGGQETQYF
V: TRBV7-9; J: TRBJ2-1; CDR3: CASSCQVSNNEQFF
V: TRBV7-7; J: TRBJ2-2; CDR3: CASSSGTGELFF
V: TRBV11-3; J: TRBJ2-1; CDR3: CASSLEISGSNEQFF
V: TRBV4-1; J: TRBJ1-6; CDR3: CASSQGFGASYNSPLHF
V: TRBV5-5; J: TRBJ2-3; CDR3: CASSRTVTDTQYF
V: TRBV20-1; J: TRBJ2-3; CDR3: CNARDKGTDTQYF
V: TRBV6-5; J: TRBJ2-1; CDR3: CASSYSPGQGNNEQFF
V: TRBV5-1; J: TRBJ2-1; CDR3: CASSLSSEEFF
V: TRBV29-1; J: TRBJ2-7; CDR3: CSVGEYLYEQYF
V: TRBV28; J: TRBJ1-2; CDR3: CASSTETLDGYTF